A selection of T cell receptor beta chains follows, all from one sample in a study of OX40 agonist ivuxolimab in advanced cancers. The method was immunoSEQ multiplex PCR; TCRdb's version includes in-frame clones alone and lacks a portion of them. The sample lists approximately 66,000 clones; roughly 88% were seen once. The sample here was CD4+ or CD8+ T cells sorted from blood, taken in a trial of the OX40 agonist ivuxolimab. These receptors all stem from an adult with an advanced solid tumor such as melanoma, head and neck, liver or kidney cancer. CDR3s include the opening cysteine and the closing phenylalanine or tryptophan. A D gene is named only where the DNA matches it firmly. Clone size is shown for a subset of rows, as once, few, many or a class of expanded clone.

DNA: TGCGCCAGCAGCCCTGCCAGGGGGCGCCTGCTAGAGACCCAGTACTTC; CDR3: CASSPARGRLLETQYF; V: TRBV4-1; size: .; D: TRBD1; J: TRBJ2-5
DNA: TGTGCCAGCAGCCCACCGGGACTAGCGGGGGGAAATGAGCAGTTCTTC; CDR3: CASSPPGLAGGNEQFF; V: TRBV7-9; size: .; D: TRBD2; J: TRBJ2-1
DNA: TGTGCCAGCACCCCTTTGGGGGGTGATTATAATTCACCCCTCCACTTT; CDR3: CASTPLGGDYNSPLHF; V: TRBV5-5; size: once; D: .; J: TRBJ1-6
DNA: TGTGCCAGCAGTGACAGGGCCCGGGAGACCCAGTACTTC; CDR3: CASSDRARETQYF; V: TRBV2; size: .; D: .; J: TRBJ2-5
DNA: TGTGCCAGCAGTTCCACCCGGGGTACCCAAGAGACCCAGTACTTC; CDR3: CASSSTRGTQETQYF; V: TRBV28; size: .; D: .; J: TRBJ2-5
DNA: TGTGCCATCGAAGGGCGTGGGCCCTCCTACGAGCAGTACTTC; CDR3: CAIEGRGPSYEQYF; V: TRBV6-1; size: .; D: .; J: TRBJ2-7
DNA: TGTGCCAGTAGTTCCTTAGCCTTATCCTACAATGAGCAGTTCTTC; CDR3: CASSSLALSYNEQFF; V: TRBV19; size: .; D: .; J: TRBJ2-1
DNA: TGTGCCAGCAGCGCCTCCGGGACAGGGGAAGAAAAACTGTTTTTT; CDR3: CASSASGTGEEKLFF; V: TRBV9; size: .; D: TRBD1; J: TRBJ1-4
DNA: TGTGCCAGCAGCGCCGGGACAGAAATTGAAGCTTTCTTT; CDR3: CASSAGTEIEAFF; V: TRBV11-1; size: .; D: TRBD1; J: TRBJ1-1
DNA: TGTGCCAGCAGAGGAGCGGGGGGCTACGAGCAGTACTTC; CDR3: CASRGAGGYEQYF; V: TRBV7-6; size: once; D: TRBD2; J: TRBJ2-7
DNA: TGTGCCAGCAGCCCTTCTCTGTTGGGCGCGCTTACCTTTTTT; CDR3: CASSPSLLGALTFF; V: TRBV7-9; size: .; D: .; J: TRBJ1-1
DNA: TGTGCCAGCAGCTTGGGGAGAACCACAGATACGCAGTATTTT; CDR3: CASSLGRTTDTQYF; V: TRBV7-6; size: .; D: .; J: TRBJ2-3
DNA: TGTGCCAGCTCAGGGACCTCCGCGGGCCACGAGCAGTACTTC; CDR3: CASSGTSAGHEQYF; V: TRBV18; size: .; D: .; J: TRBJ2-7
DNA: .; CDR3: CASSPLWDTSAYSPLHF; V: TRBV2; size: once; D: .; J: TRBJ1-6
DNA: TGCGCCAGCAGCGAGTACGGTACCTACAATGAGCAGTTCTTC; CDR3: CASSEYGTYNEQFF; V: TRBV5-1; size: .; D: .; J: TRBJ2-1
DNA: TGTGCCAGCAGCCTCGAAGGGGGCGAAGGCTACACCTTC; CDR3: CASSLEGGEGYTF; V: TRBV7-9; size: .; D: TRBD1; J: TRBJ1-2
DNA: TGTGCCACCCGAAGCGGCCTCACAGATACGCAGTATTTT; CDR3: CATRSGLTDTQYF; V: TRBV19; size: .; D: .; J: TRBJ2-3
DNA: TGTGCCAGCAGCTTGAACCCCGGACTGGGGTATGGCTACACCTTC; CDR3: CASSLNPGLGYGYTF; V: TRBV5-5; size: .; D: .; J: TRBJ1-2
DNA: TGTGCCAGCGGATTAGGGTCATTCGGAAACACCATATATTTT; CDR3: CASGLGSFGNTIYF; V: TRBV9; size: .; D: .; J: TRBJ1-3
DNA: TGTGCCAGCAGCCTGGTAGGGCTACCCTACAATGAGCAGTTCTTC; CDR3: CASSLVGLPYNEQFF; V: TRBV6-5; size: .; D: .; J: TRBJ2-1
DNA: TGTGCTAGCAGTAGACAAATAGGGACCACAGATACGCAGTATTTT; CDR3: CASSRQIGTTDTQYF; V: TRBV7-7; size: .; D: .; J: TRBJ2-3
DNA: TGTGCCAGCTCACCACCGGGGGAAAGGTATGGCTACACCTTC; CDR3: CASSPPGERYGYTF; V: TRBV18; size: .; D: .; J: TRBJ1-2
DNA: TGTGCCAGTAGTATAAGTGGGACCACCTCTGGGGCCAACGTCCTGACTTTC; CDR3: CASSISGTTSGANVLTF; V: TRBV19; size: .; D: .; J: TRBJ2-6
DNA: TGCGCCAGCAGCTTTAGACAGGGAGGGACCGGGGAGCTGTTTTTT; CDR3: CASSFRQGGTGELFF; V: TRBV5-1; size: .; D: .; J: TRBJ2-2
DNA: TGCGCCAGCAGCTTCCCAGGGTTAGAGACCCAGTACTTC; CDR3: CASSFPGLETQYF; V: TRBV5-1; size: .; D: .; J: TRBJ2-5
DNA: TGTGCCAGTACCTATAGGGTCATGGGGCAGGCGAACACCGGGGAGCTGTTTTTT; CDR3: CASTYRVMGQANTGELFF; V: TRBV19; size: .; D: .; J: TRBJ2-2
DNA: TGTGCCAGCAGAGGAGGAGAGACCCAGTACTTC; CDR3: CASRGGETQYF; V: TRBV6-6; size: .; D: .; J: TRBJ2-5
DNA: TGTGCCAGCAGCGGGACAGCGAACACCGGGGAGCTGTTTTTT; CDR3: CASSGTANTGELFF; V: TRBV9; size: .; D: .; J: TRBJ2-2
DNA: TGTGCCAGCAGCCCGCCCAGTGGTAGCCTCGAGCAGTACTTC; CDR3: CASSPPSGSLEQYF; V: TRBV28; size: .; D: .; J: TRBJ2-7
DNA: TGTGCCAGTAGTTCGGGGGCGGCTGGAAACACCATATATTTT; CDR3: CASSSGAAGNTIYF; V: TRBV19; size: .; D: .; J: TRBJ1-3
DNA: TGTGCCAGCAGCCTACTCGGGACTTCGGGGCCGTATTCACCCCTCCACTTT; CDR3: CASSLLGTSGPYSPLHF; V: TRBV7-6; size: .; D: .; J: TRBJ1-6
DNA: TGTGCCAGCAGCCCGTCCCCCACGGCAGAAACTGAAGCTTTCTTT; CDR3: CASSPSPTAETEAFF; V: TRBV5-5; size: .; D: .; J: TRBJ1-1
DNA: TGCAGCGTTCGGGGGGCGGAAGTAGACATTCAGTACTTC; CDR3: CSVRGAEVDIQYF; V: TRBV29-1; size: .; D: .; J: TRBJ2-4
DNA: TGCGCCAGCAGCCCCGCGGGGGCCAACGTCCTGACTTTC; CDR3: CASSPAGANVLTF; V: TRBV4-1; size: .; D: .; J: TRBJ2-6
DNA: TGTGCCAGCAGCTTACGACAGACTAATAACTATGGCTACACCTTC; CDR3: CASSLRQTNNYGYTF; V: TRBV7-8; size: .; D: .; J: TRBJ1-2
DNA: TGCGCCAGCAGCTCCGGGGGACAGACTTGGGGCTCTGGGGCCAACGTCCTGACTTTC; CDR3: CASSSGGQTWGSGANVLTF; V: TRBV5-1; size: .; D: .; J: TRBJ2-6
DNA: TGTGCCAGCAGCAAGACTGCGGATGAAGCTTTCTTT; CDR3: CASSKTADEAFF; V: TRBV6-6; size: .; D: .; J: TRBJ1-1